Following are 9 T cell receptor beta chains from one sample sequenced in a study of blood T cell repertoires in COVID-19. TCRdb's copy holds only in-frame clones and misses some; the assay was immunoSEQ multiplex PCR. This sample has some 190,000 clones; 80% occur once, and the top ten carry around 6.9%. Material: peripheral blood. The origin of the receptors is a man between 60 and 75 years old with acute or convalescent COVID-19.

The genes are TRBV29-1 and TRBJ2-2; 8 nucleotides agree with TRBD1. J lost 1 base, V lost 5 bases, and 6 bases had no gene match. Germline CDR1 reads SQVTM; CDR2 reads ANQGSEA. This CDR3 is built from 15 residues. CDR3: CSVRTGGGNTGELFF. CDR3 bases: TGCAGCGTTCGTACAGGGGGTGGGAACACCGGGGAGCTGTTTTTT.

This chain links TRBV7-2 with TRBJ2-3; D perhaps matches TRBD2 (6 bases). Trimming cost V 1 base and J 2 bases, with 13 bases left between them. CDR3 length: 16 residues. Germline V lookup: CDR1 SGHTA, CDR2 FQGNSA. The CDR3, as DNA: TGTGCCAGCAGCTTAGTTTTAGCGGTGATCACAGATACGCAGTATTTT. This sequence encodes CASSLVLAVITDTQYF.

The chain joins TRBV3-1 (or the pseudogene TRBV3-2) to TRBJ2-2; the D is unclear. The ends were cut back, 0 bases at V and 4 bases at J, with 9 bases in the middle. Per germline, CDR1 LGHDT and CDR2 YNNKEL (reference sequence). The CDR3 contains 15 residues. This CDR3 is CASSQENYRTGELFF. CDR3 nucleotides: TGTGCCAGCAGCCAAGAAAACTATCGCACCGGGGAGCTGTTTTTT.

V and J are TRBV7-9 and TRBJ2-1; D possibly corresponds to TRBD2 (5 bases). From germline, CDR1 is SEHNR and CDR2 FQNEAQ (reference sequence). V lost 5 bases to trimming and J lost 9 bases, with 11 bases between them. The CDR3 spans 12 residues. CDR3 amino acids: CASSVGLGEQFF. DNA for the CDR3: TGTGCCAGCAGCGTAGGACTGGGTGAGCAGTTCTTC.

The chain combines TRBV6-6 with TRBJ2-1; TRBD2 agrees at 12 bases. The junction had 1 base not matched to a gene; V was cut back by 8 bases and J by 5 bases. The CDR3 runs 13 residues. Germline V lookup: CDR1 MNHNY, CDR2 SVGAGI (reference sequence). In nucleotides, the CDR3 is TGTGCCAGCCGGACTAGCGGGGACAATGAGCAGTTCTTC. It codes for CASRTSGDNEQFF.

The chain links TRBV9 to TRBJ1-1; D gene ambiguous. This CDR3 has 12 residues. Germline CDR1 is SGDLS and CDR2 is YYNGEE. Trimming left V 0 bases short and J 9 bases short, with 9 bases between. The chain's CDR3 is CASSVGGRKAFF. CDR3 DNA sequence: TGTGCCAGCAGCGTAGGCGGAAGGAAAGCTTTCTTT. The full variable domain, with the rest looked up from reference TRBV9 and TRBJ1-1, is DSGVTQTPKHLITATGQRVTLRCSPRSGDLSVYWYQQSLDQGLQFLIQYYNGEERAKGNILERFSAQQFPDLHSELNLSSLELGDSALYFCASSVGGRKAFFGQGTRLTVV.

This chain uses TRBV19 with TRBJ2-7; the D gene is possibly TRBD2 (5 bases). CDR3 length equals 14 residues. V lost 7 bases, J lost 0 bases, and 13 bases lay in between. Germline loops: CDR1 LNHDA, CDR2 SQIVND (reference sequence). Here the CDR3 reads CASKRNGRSYEQYF. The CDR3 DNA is TGTGCCAGTAAGCGGAACGGTCGCTCCTACGAGCAGTACTTC. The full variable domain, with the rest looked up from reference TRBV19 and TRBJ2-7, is DGGITQSPKYLFRKEGQNVTLSCEQNLNHDAMYWYRQDPGQGLRLIYYSQIVNDFQKGDIAEGYSVSREKKESFPLTVTSAQKNPTAFYLCASKRNGRSYEQYFGPGTRLTVT.

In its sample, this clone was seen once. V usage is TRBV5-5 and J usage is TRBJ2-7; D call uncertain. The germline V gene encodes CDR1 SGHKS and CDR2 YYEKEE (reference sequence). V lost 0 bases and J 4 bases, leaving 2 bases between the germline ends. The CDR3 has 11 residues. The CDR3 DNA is TGTGCCAGCAGCTTGGCGTACGAGCAGTACTTC. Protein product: CASSLAYEQYF.

Here the CDR3 reads CAISFRTSGPRDTQYF. CDR3 DNA: TGTGCCATCAGTTTCCGGACTAGCGGGCCCAGAGATACGCAGTATTTT. J is TRBJ2-3 and V is TRBV10-3; 11 bases match TRBD2. V shed 5 bases and J 5 bases; nucleotides not matched to a gene: 9. Germline V gives CDR1 ENHRY, CDR2 SYGVKD. CDR3 length: 16 amino acids.